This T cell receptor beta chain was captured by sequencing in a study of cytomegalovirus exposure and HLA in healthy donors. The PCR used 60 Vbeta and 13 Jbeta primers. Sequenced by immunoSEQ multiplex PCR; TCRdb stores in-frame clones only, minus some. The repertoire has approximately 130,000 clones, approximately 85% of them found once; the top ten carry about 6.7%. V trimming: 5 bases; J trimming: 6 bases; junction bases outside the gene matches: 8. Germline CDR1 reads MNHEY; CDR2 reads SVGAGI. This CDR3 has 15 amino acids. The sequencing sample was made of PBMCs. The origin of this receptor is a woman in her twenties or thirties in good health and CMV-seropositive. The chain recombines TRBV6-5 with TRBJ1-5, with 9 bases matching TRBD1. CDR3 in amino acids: CASSPSGTGTQPQHF. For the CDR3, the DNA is TGTGCCAGCAGTCCCTCCGGGACAGGGACTCAGCCCCAGCATTTT.